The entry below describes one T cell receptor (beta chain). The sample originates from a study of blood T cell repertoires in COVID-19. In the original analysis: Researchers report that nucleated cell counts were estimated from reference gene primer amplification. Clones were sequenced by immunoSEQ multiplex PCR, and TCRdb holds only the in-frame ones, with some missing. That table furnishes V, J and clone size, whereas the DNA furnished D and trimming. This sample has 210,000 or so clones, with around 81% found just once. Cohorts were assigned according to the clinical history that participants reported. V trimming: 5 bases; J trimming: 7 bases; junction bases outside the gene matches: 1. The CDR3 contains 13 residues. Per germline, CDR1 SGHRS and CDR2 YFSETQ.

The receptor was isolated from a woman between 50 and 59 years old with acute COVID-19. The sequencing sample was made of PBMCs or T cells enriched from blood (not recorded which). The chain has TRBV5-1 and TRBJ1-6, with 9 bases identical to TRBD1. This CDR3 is CASRGTGNSPLHF. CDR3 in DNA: TGCGCCAGCAGGGGGACAGGGAATTCACCCCTCCACTTT.